This TCR beta chain stems from a study of shared clonotypes between healthy human individuals. Overall study: The cohort comprised a couple of women and a few men. Their ages spanned 18 to 49 years. Study-level results: Sequencing depth was expected to influence donor clonotype sharing.

This CDR3 is 15 amino acids long. The V end lost 2 bases, the J end lost 6 bases, and 14 bases lay between the germline ends. Germline V CDR1 and CDR2: LGHNA, YSLEER. Note on this clone: The antigen remains undetermined.

For each subset, genomic DNA was distributed in equal portions over several immunoSEQ plates. Sequencing was performed with immunoSEQ multiplex PCR; in TCRdb, only in-frame clones are kept and a portion is missing. The data show some 2,000,000 clones, approximately 95% seen once. Naive CD8 cells comprised CD45RO-negative, CCR7-positively selected cells, excluding terminally differentiated effector memory CD45RA+ cells. The sample was naive CD8+ T cells sorted from blood. The receptor was derived from a man between 18 and 35 years old in good health. The chain couples TRBV4-3 to TRBJ2-4, with TRBD1 as a possible D gene (6 bases). The DNA for the CDR3 is TGCGCCAGCAGCCAAACCAGGGGATCGGGAAACATTCAGTACTTC. Its protein product is CASSQTRGSGNIQYF.